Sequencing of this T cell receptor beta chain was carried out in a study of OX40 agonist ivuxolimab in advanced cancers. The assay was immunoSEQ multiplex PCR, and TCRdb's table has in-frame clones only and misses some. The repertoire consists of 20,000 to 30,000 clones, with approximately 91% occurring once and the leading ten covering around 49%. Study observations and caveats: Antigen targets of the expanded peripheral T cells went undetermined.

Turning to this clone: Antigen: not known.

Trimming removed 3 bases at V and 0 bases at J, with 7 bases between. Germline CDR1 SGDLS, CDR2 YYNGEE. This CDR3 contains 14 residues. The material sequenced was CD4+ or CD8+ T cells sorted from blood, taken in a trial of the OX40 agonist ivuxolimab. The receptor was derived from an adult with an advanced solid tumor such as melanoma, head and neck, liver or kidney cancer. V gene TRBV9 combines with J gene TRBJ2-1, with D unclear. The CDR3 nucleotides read TGTGCCAGCAGCGACGAGAGCTCCTACAATGAGCAGTTCTTC. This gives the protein CASSDESSYNEQFF.